The 3 T cell receptor beta chains below come from one sample, sequenced in a study of cytomegalovirus exposure and HLA in healthy donors. PCR employed 60 Vbeta and 13 Jbeta primers. Here immunoSEQ multiplex PCR was the method, and the copy in TCRdb shows in-frame clones only, minus some. The repertoire holds approximately 140,000 clones, with about 76% as singletons. Sequencing was performed on PBMCs. All receptors derive from a man between 18 and 35 years old in good health and CMV-seronegative.

J is TRBJ1-6 and V is TRBV16; 8 nucleotides agree with TRBD1. This CDR3 region has 16 residues. CDR1 and CDR2 from the germline V gene are KGHSY and FQNENV. The J segment lost 7 bases and the V segment lost 0 bases, leaving 5 bases of the junction unmatched. The CDR3 protein is CASSQSVGQVNSPLHF. The CDR3 DNA reads as TGTGCCAGCAGCCAATCCGTGGGACAGGTCAATTCACCCCTCCACTTT.

The genes are TRBV28 and TRBJ1-2; TRBD1 aligns across 8 bases. V lost 6 bases to trimming and J lost 0 bases; unmatched junction nucleotides: 12. The CDR3 totals 17 residues. Germline CDR1 is MDHEN and CDR2 is SYDVKM. CDR3 sequence reads: CASRSGTGGITNYGYTF. CDR3 nucleotide sequence: TGTGCCAGCAGGTCCGGGACAGGAGGTATCACTAACTATGGCTACACCTTC.

The chain combines TRBV7-9 with TRBJ2-5; possibly TRBD1 for D (6 bases). The germline CDR1 and CDR2 sequences are SEHNR and FQNEAQ (reference sequence). Trimming removed 8 bases at V and 0 bases at J, with 16 bases between. This CDR3 contains 15 residues. As DNA, the CDR3 is TGTGCCAGCCGCCCCGCAGCAGGGGACCAAGAGACCCAGTACTTC. Protein sequence: CASRPAAGDQETQYF. The whole variable domain, remainder taken from reference TRBV7-9 and TRBJ2-5, is DTGVSQNPRHKITKRGQNVTFRCDPISEHNRLYWYRQTLGQGPEFLTYFQNEAQLEKSRLLSDRFSAERPKGSFSTLEIQRTEQGDSAMYLCASRPAAGDQETQYFGPGTRLLVL.